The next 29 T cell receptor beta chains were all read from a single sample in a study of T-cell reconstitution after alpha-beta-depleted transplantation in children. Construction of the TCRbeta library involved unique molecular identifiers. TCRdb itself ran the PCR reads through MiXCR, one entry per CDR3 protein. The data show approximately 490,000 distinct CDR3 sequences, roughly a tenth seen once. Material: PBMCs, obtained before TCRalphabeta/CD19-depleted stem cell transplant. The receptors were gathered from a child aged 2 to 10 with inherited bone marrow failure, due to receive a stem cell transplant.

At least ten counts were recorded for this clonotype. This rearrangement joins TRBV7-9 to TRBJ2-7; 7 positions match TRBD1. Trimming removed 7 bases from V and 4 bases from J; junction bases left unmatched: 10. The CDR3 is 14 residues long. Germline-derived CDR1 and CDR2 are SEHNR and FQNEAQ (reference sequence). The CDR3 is CASTPAGGGYEQYF. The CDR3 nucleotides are TGTGCCAGCACGCCAGCAGGGGGTGGATACGAGCAGTACTTC.

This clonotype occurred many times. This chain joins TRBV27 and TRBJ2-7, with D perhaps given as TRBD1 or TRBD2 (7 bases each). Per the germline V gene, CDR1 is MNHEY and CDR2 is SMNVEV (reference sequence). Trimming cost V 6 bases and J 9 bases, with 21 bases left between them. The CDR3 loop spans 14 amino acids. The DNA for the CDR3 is TGTGCCAGCAGCCTTCTGGGAGGGGGCGCTGGGCAGTACTTC. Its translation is CASSLLGGGAGQYF.

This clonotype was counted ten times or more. CDR3 nucleotides: TGTGCCAGCAGACGAATGGGGGACACTGAAGCTTTCTTT. The encoded protein is CASRRMGDTEAFF. This chain uses TRBV13 with TRBJ1-1; maybe TRBD1 (5 bases). Between the trimmed V and J ends, which lost 6 bases and 3 bases, there was a span of 11 bases. From germline, CDR1 is PRHDT and CDR2 FYEKMQ (reference sequence). CDR3 size: 13 residues.

CDR3 in DNA: TGTGCCAGCAGCTGGACGGGGGCTTGGAATTCACCCCTCCACTTT. Translation gives CASSWTGAWNSPLHF. This chain connects TRBV5-6 to TRBJ1-6, with a weak D call TRBD1 (6 bases). This CDR3 is 15 amino acids long. Trimming shortened V by 3 bases and J by 7 bases, and 14 bases separated the two germline ends. Germline-derived CDR1 and CDR2 are SGHDT and YYEEEE.

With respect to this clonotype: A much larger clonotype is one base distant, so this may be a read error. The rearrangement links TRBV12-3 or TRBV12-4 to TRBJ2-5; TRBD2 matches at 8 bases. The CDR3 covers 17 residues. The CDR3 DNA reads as TGTACCAGCAGTTTAGGATCCAGCGGGGGATCGGAGGAGACCCAGTACTTC. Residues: CTSSLGSSGGSEETQYF.

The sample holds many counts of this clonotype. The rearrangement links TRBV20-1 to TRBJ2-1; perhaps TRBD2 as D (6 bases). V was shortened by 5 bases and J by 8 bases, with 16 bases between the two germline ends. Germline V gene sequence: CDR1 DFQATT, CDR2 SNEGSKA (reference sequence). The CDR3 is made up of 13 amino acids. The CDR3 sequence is CSARRGSFDEQFF. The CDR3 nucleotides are TGCAGTGCTCGGCGGGGCAGCTTCGATGAGCAGTTCTTC.

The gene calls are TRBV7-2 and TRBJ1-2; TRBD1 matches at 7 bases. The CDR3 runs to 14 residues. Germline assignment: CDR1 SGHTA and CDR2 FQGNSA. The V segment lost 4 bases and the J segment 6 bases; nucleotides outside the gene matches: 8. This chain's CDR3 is CASSSRTGSDGYTF. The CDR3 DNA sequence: TGTGCCAGCAGCTCCCGGACAGGCTCTGATGGCTACACCTTC.

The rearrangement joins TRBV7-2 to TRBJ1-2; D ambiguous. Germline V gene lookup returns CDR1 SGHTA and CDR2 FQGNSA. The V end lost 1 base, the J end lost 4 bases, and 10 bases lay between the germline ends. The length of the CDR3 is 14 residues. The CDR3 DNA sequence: TGTGCCAGCAGCTTAGAACCTACGACCTATGGCTACACCTTC. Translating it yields CASSLEPTTYGYTF.

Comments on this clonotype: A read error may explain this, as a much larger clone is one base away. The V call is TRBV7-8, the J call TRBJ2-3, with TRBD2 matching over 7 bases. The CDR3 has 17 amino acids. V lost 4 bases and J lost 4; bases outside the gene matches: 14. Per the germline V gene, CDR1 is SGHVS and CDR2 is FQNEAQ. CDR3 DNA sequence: TGTGCCAGCAGCTCCGGGGTAACGGGAGGAGGGGCAGATACGCAGTATTTT. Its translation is CASSSGVTGGGADTQYF. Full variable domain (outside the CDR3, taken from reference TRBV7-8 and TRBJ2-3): GAGVSQSPRYKVAKRGQDVALRCDPISGHVSLFWYQQALGQGPEFLTYFQNEAQLDKSGLPSDRFFAERPEGSVSTLKIQRTQQEDSAVYLCASSSGVTGGGADTQYFGPGTRLTVL.

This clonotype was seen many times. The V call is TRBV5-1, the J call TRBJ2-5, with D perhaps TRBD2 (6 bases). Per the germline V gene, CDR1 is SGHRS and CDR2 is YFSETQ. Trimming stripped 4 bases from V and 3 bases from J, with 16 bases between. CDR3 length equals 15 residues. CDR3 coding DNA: TGCGCCAGCAGCCCTGCTTCCGGGACTGAAGAGACCCAGTACTTC. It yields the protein CASSPASGTEETQYF.

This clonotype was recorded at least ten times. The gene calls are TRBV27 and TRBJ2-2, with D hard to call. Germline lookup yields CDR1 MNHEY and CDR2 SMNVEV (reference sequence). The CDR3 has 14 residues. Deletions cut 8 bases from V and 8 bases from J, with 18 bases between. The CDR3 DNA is TGTGCCAGCGGGGTACGTGGGCTACCGGGGGAGCTGTTTTTT. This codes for CASGVRGLPGELFF.

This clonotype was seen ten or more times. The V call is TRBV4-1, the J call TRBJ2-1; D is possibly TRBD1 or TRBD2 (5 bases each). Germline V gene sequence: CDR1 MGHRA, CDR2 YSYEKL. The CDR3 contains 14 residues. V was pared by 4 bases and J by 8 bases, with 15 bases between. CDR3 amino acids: CASSPTGLVYEQFF. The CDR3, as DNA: TGCGCCAGCAGCCCGACGGGGCTAGTTTATGAGCAGTTCTTC.

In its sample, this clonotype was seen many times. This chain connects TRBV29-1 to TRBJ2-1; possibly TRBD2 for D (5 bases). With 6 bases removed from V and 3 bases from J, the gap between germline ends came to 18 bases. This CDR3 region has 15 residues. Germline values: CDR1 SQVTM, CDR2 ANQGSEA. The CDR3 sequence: CSVTWVGGYYNEQFF. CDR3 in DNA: TGCAGCGTGACCTGGGTGGGCGGGTACTACAATGAGCAGTTCTTC.

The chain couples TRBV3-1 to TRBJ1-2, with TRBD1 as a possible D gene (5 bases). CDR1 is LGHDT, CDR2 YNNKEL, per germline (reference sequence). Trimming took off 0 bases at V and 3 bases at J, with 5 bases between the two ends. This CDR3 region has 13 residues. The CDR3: CASSQEGHYGYTF. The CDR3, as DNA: TGTGCCAGCAGCCAAGAGGGGCACTATGGCTACACCTTC.

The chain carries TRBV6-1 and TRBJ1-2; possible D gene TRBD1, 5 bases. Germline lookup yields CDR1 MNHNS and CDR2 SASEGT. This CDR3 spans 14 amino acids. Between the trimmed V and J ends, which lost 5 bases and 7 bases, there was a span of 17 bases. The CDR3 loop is CASSRKGVLGGYTF. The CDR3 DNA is TGTGCCAGCAGTCGAAAAGGGGTTTTAGGTGGCTACACCTTC.

The CDR3 loop reads CSSSGGVGGSYNEQFF. The CDR3 coding sequence is TGCAGTTCCAGCGGGGGGGTCGGTGGATCCTACAATGAGCAGTTCTTC. The chain is built from TRBV20-1 and TRBJ2-1, with TRBD2 matching over 10 bases. The V gene end was trimmed by 8 bases and the J gene end by 1 base; junction bases not matched to a gene: 11. Germline-derived CDR1 and CDR2 are DFQATT and SNEGSKA (reference sequence). The CDR3 is 16 amino acids.

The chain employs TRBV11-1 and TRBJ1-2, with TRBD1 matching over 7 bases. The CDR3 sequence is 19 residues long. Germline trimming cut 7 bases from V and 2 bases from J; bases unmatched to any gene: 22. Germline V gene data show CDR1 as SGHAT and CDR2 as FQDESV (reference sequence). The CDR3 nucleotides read TGTGCCAGCAACCCTAACCGAATCGGACAGGTTGCTACCAACTATGGCTACACCTTC. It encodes CASNPNRIGQVATNYGYTF.

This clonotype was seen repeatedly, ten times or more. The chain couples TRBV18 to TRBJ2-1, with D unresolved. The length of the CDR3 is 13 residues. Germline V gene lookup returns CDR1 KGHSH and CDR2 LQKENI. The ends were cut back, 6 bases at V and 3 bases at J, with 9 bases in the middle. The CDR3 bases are TGTGCCAGCTCGTGGGCTCGCTACAATGAGCAGTTCTTC. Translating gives CASSWARYNEQFF.

The CDR3, as DNA: TGTGCCAGCTCACCTGGGCGTGAAGAGCAGTACTTC. It yields the protein CASSPGREEQYF. The chain has TRBV18 and TRBJ2-7; D not certain. V lost 3 bases and J lost 7, with 10 bases in between. This CDR3 has 12 amino acids. Germline V gives CDR1 KGHSH, CDR2 LQKENI.

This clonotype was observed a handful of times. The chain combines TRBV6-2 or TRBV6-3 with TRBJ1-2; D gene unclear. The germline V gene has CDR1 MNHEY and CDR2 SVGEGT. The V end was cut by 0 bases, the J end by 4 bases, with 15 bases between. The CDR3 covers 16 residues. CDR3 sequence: CASSYSTLRGSYGYTF. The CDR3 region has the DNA TGTGCCAGCAGTTACTCGACGCTCCGCGGAAGCTATGGCTACACCTTC.

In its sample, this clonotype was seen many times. CDR3 residues: CASSFTDRVGEQFF. The CDR3 nucleotides read TGTGCCAGCAGCTTCACCGACAGGGTTGGTGAGCAGTTCTTC. The rearrangement uses TRBV7-2 and TRBJ2-1, with TRBD1 matching over 7 bases. CDR1 and CDR2 from the germline V gene are SGHTA and FQGNSA. This CDR3 contains 14 residues. The V and J ends lost 3 bases and 9 bases, in that order; junction bases with no gene match: 8.

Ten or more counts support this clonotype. The CDR3 nucleotides are TGTGCCAGCAGCGTCCCCCGGGACGGCGGTAGGGGAAACACCATATATTTT. Its translation: CASSVPRDGGRGNTIYF. The V gene is TRBV7-2, the J gene TRBJ1-3; D might be TRBD1 (5 bases). V was shortened by 5 bases and J by 4 bases, with 21 bases between the two germline ends. Germline V lookup: CDR1 SGHTA, CDR2 FQGNSA. The CDR3 has 17 residues.

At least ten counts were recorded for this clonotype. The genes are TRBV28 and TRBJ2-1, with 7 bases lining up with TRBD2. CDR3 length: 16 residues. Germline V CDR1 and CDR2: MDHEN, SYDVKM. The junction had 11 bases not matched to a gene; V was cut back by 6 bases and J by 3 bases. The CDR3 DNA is TGTGCCAGCAGCCTTCCCGGGCTAGCGGTCTACAATGAGCAGTTCTTC. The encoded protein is CASSLPGLAVYNEQFF.

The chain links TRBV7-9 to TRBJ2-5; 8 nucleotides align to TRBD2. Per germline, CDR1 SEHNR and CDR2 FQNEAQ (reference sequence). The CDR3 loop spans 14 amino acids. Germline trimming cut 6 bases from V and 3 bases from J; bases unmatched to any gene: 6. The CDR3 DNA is TGTGCCAGCAGGTCGGGACTAGGAGAAGAGACCCAGTACTTC. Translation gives CASRSGLGEETQYF.

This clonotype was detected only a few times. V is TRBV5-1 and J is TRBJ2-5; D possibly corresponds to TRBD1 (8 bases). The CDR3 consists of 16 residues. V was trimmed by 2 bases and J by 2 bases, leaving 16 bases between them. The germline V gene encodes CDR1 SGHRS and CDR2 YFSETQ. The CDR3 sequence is CASSFGQGGGQETQYF. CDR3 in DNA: TGCGCCAGCAGCTTTGGACAGGGAGGGGGGCAAGAGACCCAGTACTTC.

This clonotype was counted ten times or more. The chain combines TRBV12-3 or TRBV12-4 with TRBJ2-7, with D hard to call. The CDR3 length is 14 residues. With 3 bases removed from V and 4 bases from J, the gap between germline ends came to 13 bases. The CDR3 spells CASSFSPGGYEQYF. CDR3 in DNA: TGTGCCAGCAGTTTTTCTCCGGGTGGGTACGAGCAGTACTTC.

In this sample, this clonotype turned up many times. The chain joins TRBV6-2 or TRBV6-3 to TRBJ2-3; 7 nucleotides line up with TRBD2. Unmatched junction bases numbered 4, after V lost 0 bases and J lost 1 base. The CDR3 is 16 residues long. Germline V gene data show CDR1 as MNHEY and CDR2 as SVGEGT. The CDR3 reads CASSYSTGGGTDTQYF. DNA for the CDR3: TGTGCCAGCAGTTACTCAACGGGAGGAGGCACAGATACGCAGTATTTT.

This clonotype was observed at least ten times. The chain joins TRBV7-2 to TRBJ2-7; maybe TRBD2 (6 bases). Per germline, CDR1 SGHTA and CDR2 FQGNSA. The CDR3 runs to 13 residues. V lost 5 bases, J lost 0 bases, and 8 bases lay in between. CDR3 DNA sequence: TGTGCCAGCAGCCGGCGGGACTCCTACGAGCAGTACTTC. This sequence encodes CASSRRDSYEQYF.

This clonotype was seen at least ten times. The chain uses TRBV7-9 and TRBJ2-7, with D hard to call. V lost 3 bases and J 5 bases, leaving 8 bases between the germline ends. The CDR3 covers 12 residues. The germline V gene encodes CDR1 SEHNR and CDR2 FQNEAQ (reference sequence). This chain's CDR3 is CASSLADDEQYF. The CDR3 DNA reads TGTGCCAGCAGCTTGGCAGATGACGAGCAGTACTTC.